This TCR beta chain was found in a study of T cell responses to AZD1222 COVID-19 vaccine. V was shortened by 7 bases and J by 0 bases, with 10 bases between the two germline ends. Germline lookup yields CDR1 MNHEY and CDR2 SVGAGI. The CDR3 has 14 amino acids. Profiled with immunoSEQ multiplex PCR; TCRdb holds only in-frame clones, not every one. The sample consists of about 150,000 clones, about 91% of them appearing once. The source is an adult in good health. Sequenced material: peripheral blood, taken on day 0 of AZD1222 vaccination. The genes are TRBV6-5 and TRBJ2-1; TRBD2 is a possible D gene (5 bases). The chain's CDR3 is CASTRGSSYNEQFF. The CDR3 DNA reads as TGTGCCAGCACCCGGGGTAGCTCCTACAATGAGCAGTTCTTC.